This T cell receptor beta chain came from a study of blood T cell repertoires in COVID-19 (dated by TCRdb to 2019 to 2021). Regarding the research as a whole: Collaborator samples came from the United States, Italy and Spain and covered acute and convalescent phases of COVID-19. Subjects who had been exposed to COVID-19, were actively infected with it, or had recovered from it provided the deeply sampled blood TCRbeta repertoires that made up the dataset. Sample metadata almost always included a de-identified subject ID, COVID-19 status, age in years and sex. HLA class I and class II types, where available, came from metadata supplied by the sample provider rather than from assay-based typing. The material from the prospective study consisted of cDNA or gDNA derived from T cells, B-cell-depleted T cells, or PBMCs. The repertoires were made available in a free public database intended to serve as a resource for research on the immune response to SARS-CoV-2. The samples were drawn from the first 160 participants of the ongoing ImmuneRACE study and from 950 to 1,500 subjects provided by 6 global collaborators. What the work shows at the level of the full study, not this receptor alone: The amount of clinical and demographic metadata varied by source and participant and was provided uncurated.

Each collaborating institution followed its own protocols to collect whole blood in K2EDTA tubes. For TCRbeta analysis, collaborator samples were shipped as frozen whole blood, as isolated PBMCs, or as DNA extracted from either sample type. Its CDR3 holds 15 amino acids, cysteine through phenylalanine. The entry retains the CDR3 DNA only, 45 bases that are in frame from base 1. V is shortened by 2 bases, J by 4 bases, and the region joining them spans 13 bases. Based on the germline V gene, the CDR1 and CDR2 sequences are SGHTA and FQGTGA. In the case of this clone: Its antigen specificity is not known. No quality values exist for individual bases; no much larger clone is one base distant.

The immunoSEQ Assay, a bias-controlled multiplex PCR, was used to amplify TCRbeta CDR3 regions from genomic DNA. Turning to the authors' computational methods: Within the assay, amplification of reference gene primers was used to estimate how many nucleated cells each sample contained. To quantify the absolute abundance of each unique TCRbeta CDR3 rearrangement, sequence reads were collapsed and filtered. For each sample, productive Simpson clonality was calculated as the square root of Simpson's diversity index across productive rearrangements. TCRdb took over this immuneACCESS table, retaining in-frame rearrangements with V and J assigned. Such tables are incomplete; in checked studies, under half of the missing clones stem from an unresolved V gene, and the remainder is unexplained. That table gives V, J and clone size, and the DNA gave D and trimming. The sample table holds some 50,000 clones, of which about 82% were seen once. The top ten clones comprise approximately 14% of the sample.

Sequencing was carried out using peripheral blood. The rearranged segments are TRBV7-3 and TRBJ2-3, and possibly TRBD2, on 6 matching bases. This TCR came from a human donor in a cohort sampled during active COVID-19. The CDR3 region has the sequence CASSLVPSAADTQYF. DNA sequence: TGTGCCAGCAGCTTAGTGCCTAGCGCGGCAGATACGCAGTATTTT.